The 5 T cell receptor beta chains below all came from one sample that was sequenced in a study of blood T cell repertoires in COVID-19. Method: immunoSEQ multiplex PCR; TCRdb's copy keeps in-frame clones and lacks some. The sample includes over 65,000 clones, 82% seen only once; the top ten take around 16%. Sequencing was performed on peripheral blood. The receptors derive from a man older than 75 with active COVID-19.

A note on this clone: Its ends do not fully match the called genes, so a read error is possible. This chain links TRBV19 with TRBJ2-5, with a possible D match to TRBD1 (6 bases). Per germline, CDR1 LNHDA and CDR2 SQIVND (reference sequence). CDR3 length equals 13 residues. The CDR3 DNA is TGTGCCAGTAGTACTAGTCCAGGGGCTTACCGCGACTTC. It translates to CASSTSPGAYRDF.

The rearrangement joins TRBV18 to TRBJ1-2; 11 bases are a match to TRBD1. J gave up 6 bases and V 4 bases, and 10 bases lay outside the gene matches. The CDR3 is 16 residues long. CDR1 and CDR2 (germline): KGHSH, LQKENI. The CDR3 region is CASSHAGQGALDGYTF. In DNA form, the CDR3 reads TGTGCCAGCTCACACGCCGGACAGGGGGCGTTGGATGGCTACACCTTC.

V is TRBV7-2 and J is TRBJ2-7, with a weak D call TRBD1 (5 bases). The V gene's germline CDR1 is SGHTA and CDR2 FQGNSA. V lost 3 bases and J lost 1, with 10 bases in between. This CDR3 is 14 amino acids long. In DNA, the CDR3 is TGTGCCAGCAGCTTTAGGGGCAGTTCCTACGAGCAGTACTTC. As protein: CASSFRGSSYEQYF.

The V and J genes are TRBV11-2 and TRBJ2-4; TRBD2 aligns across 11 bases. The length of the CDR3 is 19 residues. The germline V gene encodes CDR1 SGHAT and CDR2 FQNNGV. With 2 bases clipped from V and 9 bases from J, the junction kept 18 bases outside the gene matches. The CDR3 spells CASSLNSMASGGPVGIQYF. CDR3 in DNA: TGTGCCAGCAGCTTAAACTCCATGGCTAGCGGGGGGCCGGTGGGCATTCAGTACTTC.

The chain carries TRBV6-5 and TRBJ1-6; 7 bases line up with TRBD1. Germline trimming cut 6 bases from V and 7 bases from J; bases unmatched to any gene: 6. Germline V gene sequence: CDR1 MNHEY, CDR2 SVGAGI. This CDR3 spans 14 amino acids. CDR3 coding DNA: TGTGCCAGCAGGGGGCAGGGGGTAAATTCACCCCTCCACTTT. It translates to CASRGQGVNSPLHF.